Presented here are 21 T cell receptor beta chains from one specimen sequenced in a study of OX40 agonist ivuxolimab in advanced cancers. Sequencing was performed with immunoSEQ multiplex PCR; in TCRdb, only in-frame clones are kept and a portion is missing. The sample yields about 94,000 clones, roughly 94% seen once. Sequences were derived from CD4+ or CD8+ T cells sorted from blood, sampled in a trial of the OX40 agonist ivuxolimab. The receptor set was obtained from an adult with an advanced solid tumor such as melanoma, head and neck, liver or kidney cancer.

The chain combines TRBV28 with TRBJ1-3; TRBD1 might be the D (5 bases). Trimming stripped 3 bases from V and 4 bases from J, with 16 bases between. The V gene's germline CDR1 is MDHEN and CDR2 SYDVKM. The CDR3 is made up of 16 amino acids. In DNA, the CDR3 is TGTGCCAGCAGTTTGATGGGGGAGCCTGGAGGAAACACCATATATTTT. Protein product: CASSLMGEPGGNTIYF. Based on the CDR3 plus reference TRBV28 and TRBJ1-3, the full variable domain is DVKVTQSSRYLVKRTGEKVFLECVQDMDHENMFWYRQDPGLGLRLIYFSYDVKMKEKGDIPEGYSVSREKKERFSLILESASTNQTSMYLCASSLMGEPGGNTIYFGEGSWLTVV.

The rearrangement joins TRBV14 to TRBJ1-4, with D possibly being TRBD1 (5 bases). Germline loops: CDR1 SGHDN, CDR2 FVKESK. Deletions cut 3 bases from V and 8 bases from J, with 16 bases between. This CDR3 is built from 15 residues. CDR3 sequence reads: CASSHLTEGREKLFF. Written as DNA, the CDR3 is TGTGCCAGCAGCCATCTGACAGAGGGACGAGAAAAACTGTTTTTT.

J is TRBJ2-5 and V is TRBV7-2; no reliable D call. In germline, CDR1 is SGHTA, CDR2 FQGNSA. This CDR3 contains 15 residues. Trimming left V 5 bases short and J 1 base short, with 14 bases between. CDR3 region: CASSNRRVTQETQYF. The CDR3 DNA sequence: TGTGCCAGCAGCAATAGGCGAGTAACCCAAGAGACCCAGTACTTC.

The chain has TRBV30 and TRBJ2-7, with TRBD2 matching 16 bases. V lost 2 bases and J lost 6; bases outside the gene matches: 16. Germline-derived CDR1 and CDR2 are GTSNPN and SVGIG (reference sequence). The CDR3 sequence is 19 residues long. CDR3 sequence: CAWSPRSGTSGRAGLEQYF. DNA of the CDR3: TGTGCCTGGAGTCCACGCTCCGGGACTAGCGGGAGGGCCGGTCTCGAGCAGTACTTC.

DNA of the CDR3: TGCGCCAGCAGTCCCGGACAGGCAGATACGCAGTATTTT. As protein: CASSPGQADTQYF. The J gene is TRBJ2-3, the V gene TRBV5-1, with 7 nucleotides matching TRBD1. The trim removed 5 bases at V and 4 bases at J, leaving 4 bases unmatched. The germline CDR1 and CDR2 sequences are SGHRS and YFSETQ. This CDR3 has 13 residues.

The rearrangement links TRBV10-3 to TRBJ2-4, with D uncertain. Trimming cost V 6 bases and J 9 bases, with 12 bases left between them. The CDR3 runs to 12 residues. Germline V gene sequence: CDR1 ENHRY, CDR2 SYGVKD. The CDR3 DNA follows: TGTGCCATCAGAGACCCTCTAGGCATTCAGTACTTC. This translates into CAIRDPLGIQYF.

V and J are TRBV7-2 and TRBJ2-1; a possible D gene is TRBD1 (6 bases). The CDR3 is 16 residues long. The germline V gene has CDR1 SGHTA and CDR2 FQGNSA. V was trimmed by 4 bases and J by 2 bases, leaving 15 bases between them. The CDR3 nucleotides are TGTGCCAGCAGCTCGGCTCGACAGGCTCCCTACAATGAGCAGTTCTTC. This gives the protein CASSSARQAPYNEQFF.

The V call is TRBV19, the J call TRBJ1-2, with a weak D call TRBD1 (5 bases). Germline values: CDR1 LNHDA, CDR2 SQIVND (reference sequence). V lost 2 bases to trimming and J lost 7 bases, with 14 bases between them. This CDR3 region has 14 residues. The CDR3 DNA follows: TGTGCCAGTAGTATAAACCCCGAGAGGGGTGGCTACACCTTC. This translates into CASSINPERGGYTF. Together with reference TRBV19 and TRBJ1-2, the CDR3 gives the full variable domain: DGGITQSPKYLFRKEGQNVTLSCEQNLNHDAMYWYRQDPGQGLRLIYYSQIVNDFQKGDIAEGYSVSREKKESFPLTVTSAQKNPTAFYLCASSINPERGGYTFGSGTRLTVV.

The chain recombines TRBV7-8 with TRBJ1-2; the D gene is possibly TRBD1 (6 bases). CDR1 and CDR2 (germline): SGHVS, FQNEAQ. Deletions cut 5 bases from V and 6 bases from J, with 19 bases between. This CDR3 region has 15 residues. Here the CDR3 DNA reads TGTGCCAGCAGCCTCCTTCGGGGGGCGCAGAATGGCTACACCTTC. Its protein product is CASSLLRGAQNGYTF. Together with reference TRBV7-8 and TRBJ1-2, the CDR3 gives the full variable domain: GAGVSQSPRYKVAKRGQDVALRCDPISGHVSLFWYQQALGQGPEFLTYFQNEAQLDKSGLPSDRFFAERPEGSVSTLKIQRTQQEDSAVYLCASSLLRGAQNGYTFGSGTRLTVV.

The chain links TRBV4-2 to TRBJ2-4; TRBD1 matches at 7 bases. The CDR3 length is 15 residues. V lost 2 bases, J lost 5 bases, and 6 bases stayed unmatched. The V gene's germline CDR1 is LGHNA and CDR2 YNFKEQ. CDR3 region: CASSQPTTGQNIQYF. The CDR3 nucleotides are TGTGCCAGCAGCCAACCCACGACAGGGCAAAACATTCAGTACTTC.

The chain couples TRBV6-6 to TRBJ1-2; 7 bases line up with TRBD1. J lost 8 bases, V lost 7 bases, and 10 bases had no gene match. The CDR3 runs 13 residues. Germline V gives CDR1 MNHNY, CDR2 SVGAGI (reference sequence). As DNA, the CDR3 is TGTGCCAGCAATACGAGACAGGGTTGGGGCTACACCTTC. Its translation is CASNTRQGWGYTF.

This chain connects TRBV7-2 to TRBJ2-7; 13 nucleotides match TRBD2. The trim removed 1 base at V and 5 bases at J, leaving 8 bases unmatched. This CDR3 spans 17 amino acids. CDR1 and CDR2 from the germline V gene are SGHTA and FQGNSA. CDR3 DNA: TGTGCCAGCAGCTTAGATTCTCGACTAGCGGGGGGAGACGAGCAGTACTTC. This gives the protein CASSLDSRLAGGDEQYF.

The chain carries TRBV28 and TRBJ1-2; possible D gene TRBD1, 5 bases. V was shortened by 2 bases and J by 8 bases, with 18 bases between the two germline ends. In germline, CDR1 is MDHEN, CDR2 SYDVKM. The CDR3 length is 15 residues. This CDR3 is CASSLTYGTVPGYTF. DNA of the CDR3: TGTGCCAGCAGTTTAACCTACGGGACGGTCCCGGGCTACACCTTC.

The V gene is TRBV27, the J gene TRBJ1-2, with 10 bases matching TRBD1. The CDR3 has 16 amino acids. In germline, CDR1 is MNHEY, CDR2 SMNVEV (reference sequence). With 7 bases clipped from V and 7 bases from J, the junction kept 15 bases outside the gene matches. CDR3 sequence: CASNLLGQGKIGGYTF. CDR3 DNA sequence: TGTGCCAGCAACTTATTGGGACAGGGGAAGATCGGTGGCTACACCTTC.

CDR3 sequence: CASSLVGTDLSYEQYF. For the CDR3, the DNA is TGCGCCAGCAGCTTGGTCGGTACAGATCTCTCCTACGAGCAGTACTTC. The chain carries TRBV5-1 and TRBJ2-7; no reliable D call. Trimming pared 0 bases from V and 0 bases from J, leaving 13 bases between. This CDR3 comprises 16 residues. Germline-derived CDR1 and CDR2 are SGHRS and YFSETQ. Together with reference TRBV5-1 and TRBJ2-7, the CDR3 gives the full variable domain: KAGVTQTPRYLIKTRGQQVTLSCSPISGHRSVSWYQQTPGQGLQFLFEYFSETQRNKGNFPGRFSGRQFSNSRSEMNVSTLELGDSALYLCASSLVGTDLSYEQYFGPGTRLTVT.

V usage is TRBV7-9 and J usage is TRBJ1-2; 8 bases are shared with TRBD1. Losses at the gene ends were 1 base for V and 12 bases for J; bases not matched to a gene: 16. The CDR3 is 16 residues long. Germline V gene lookup returns CDR1 SEHNR and CDR2 FQNEAQ (reference sequence). DNA for the CDR3: TGTGCCAGCAGCTTAGAGACAGGGGTCTTCGTTGGCGCTAACACCTTC. Translated: CASSLETGVFVGANTF.

The rearrangement links TRBV7-2 to TRBJ1-1; the D is unclear. In germline, CDR1 is SGHTA, CDR2 FQGNSA. V was clipped by 2 bases and J by 1 base, with 8 bases between them. The CDR3 spans 14 residues. In nucleotides, the CDR3 is TGTGCCAGCAGCTTAAGGGTGGCGAACACTGAAGCTTTCTTT. Translating gives CASSLRVANTEAFF.

V and J are TRBV18 and TRBJ2-1, with 7 positions matching TRBD2. This CDR3 has 13 amino acids. The germline V gene has CDR1 KGHSH and CDR2 LQKENI. J lost 8 bases, V lost 6 bases, and 7 bases had no gene match. The CDR3 region has the DNA TGTGCCAGCTCTCCAGGGAGGGGCGATGAGCAGTTCTTC. This gives the protein CASSPGRGDEQFF.

The rearrangement links TRBV5-4 to TRBJ2-4; unclear D gene. The CDR3 loop spans 12 amino acids. Germline assignment: CDR1 SGHNT and CDR2 YYREEE (reference sequence). V gave up 3 bases and J gave up 4 bases, with 5 bases separating them. For the CDR3, the DNA is TGTGCCAGCAGCTCCTCAAAAAACATTCAGTACTTC. Residues: CASSSSKNIQYF.

V and J are TRBV28 and TRBJ2-7; D is possibly TRBD1 or TRBD2 (5 bases each). Germline lookup yields CDR1 MDHEN and CDR2 SYDVKM. The CDR3 is made up of 11 amino acids. V was pared by 3 bases and J by 12 bases, with 12 bases between. CDR3 region: CASSFKGPPYF. The CDR3 DNA is TGTGCCAGCAGTTTCAAGGGACCGCCGTACTTC.

V is TRBV20-1 and J is TRBJ1-2; D is possibly TRBD1 (5 bases). CDR1 and CDR2 from the germline V gene are DFQATT and SNEGSKA (reference sequence). V was pared by 5 bases and J by 6 bases, with 10 bases between. The CDR3 is 11 amino acids. CDR3 protein: CSAEGRDGYTF. The CDR3 DNA reads as TGCAGTGCTGAGGGGAGGGATGGCTACACCTTC.